This T cell receptor beta chain was captured in a study of blood T cells in healthy people across ages. Broader study findings: A strong correlation was found between TCR beta diversity and the percentage of naive T cells.

V lost 2 bases to trimming and J lost 0 bases; unmatched junction nucleotides: 7. Looked up from germline, CDR1 is DFQATT and CDR2 is SNEGSKA (reference sequence). The CDR3 length is 15 residues. Comment on this clonotype: Antigen specificity is unknown.

A second roughly 6 to 12 cycle PCR used barcoded and J-beta primers. TCRdb reanalysed the 5' RACE reads using MiXCR and keeps one entry per CDR3 protein. The data contain 1.5 million to 2 million distinct CDR3 sequences, just under 50% of them seen just once; the ten biggest clones take up less than 2.5%. The chain links TRBV20-1 to TRBJ2-7, with 7 nucleotides matching TRBD1. Material for sequencing was blood. The sequence was obtained from a woman aged 40 to 50 in good health. This chain's CDR3 is CSARSLTGSSYEQYF. The CDR3 DNA reads as TGCAGTGCTAGAAGTTTGACAGGGAGCTCCTACGAGCAGTACTTC.